Presented here are 7 T cell receptor beta chains from one specimen sequenced in a study of T-cell reconstitution after alpha-beta-depleted transplantation in children. The TCRbeta library was prepared with unique molecular identifiers. One entry per CDR3 protein, called by TCRdb with MiXCR from the PCR reads. The sample shows around 800,000 distinct CDR3 sequences, 15% to 20% of them seen only once. The sequenced sample was PBMCs, mostly from graft donor cells, obtained 360 days after TCRalphabeta/CD19-depleted stem cell transplant. These receptors were obtained from a male patient between 10 and 17 years old who had a stem cell transplant for acute lymphoblastic leukemia, so the T cells may come from the graft donor.

The CDR3 region is CASNLGRTYNEQFF. The CDR3, as DNA: TGTGCCAGCAACCTGGGCAGAACCTACAATGAGCAGTTCTTC. The chain joins TRBV2 to TRBJ2-1; D is ambiguous. This CDR3 comprises 14 residues. Germline V lookup: CDR1 SNHLY, CDR2 FYNNEI. Deletions cut 7 bases from V and 2 bases from J, with 12 bases between.

The chain recombines TRBV13 with TRBJ2-1; D perhaps matches TRBD2 (6 bases). The CDR3 extends over 14 amino acids. Between the trimmed V and J ends, which lost 3 bases and 7 bases, there was a span of 13 bases. Looked up from germline, CDR1 is PRHDT and CDR2 is FYEKMQ (reference sequence). DNA of the CDR3: TGTGCCAGCAGCTTCGGAGGGGCGAGGAATGAGCAGTTCTTC. It is translated as CASSFGGARNEQFF.

The CDR3 nucleotides read TGTGCCAGCTCACGGCTGACTGAGCGGGAGGGATACTACAATGAGCAGTTCTTC. Translation gives CASSRLTEREGYYNEQFF. The rearrangement joins TRBV18 to TRBJ2-1; 10 bases fit TRBD2. The CDR3 loop spans 18 amino acids. Trimming at V came to 4 bases and at J to 3 bases, leaving 12 bases not matched to a gene. Germline V lookup: CDR1 KGHSH, CDR2 LQKENI.

As DNA, the CDR3 is TGCGCCAGCAGCCGCCCGGGACTCTCTTCCTACGAGCAGTACTTC. This codes for CASSRPGLSSYEQYF. The gene calls are TRBV4-1 and TRBJ2-7, with D maybe TRBD2 (6 bases). Deletions cut 4 bases from V and 1 base from J, with 14 bases between. Per the germline V gene, CDR1 is MGHRA and CDR2 is YSYEKL. The CDR3 has 15 amino acids.

The chain employs TRBV5-1 and TRBJ2-7; no definite D call. The CDR3 sequence is 15 residues long. The germline gives CDR1 SGHRS, CDR2 YFSETQ. V lost 6 bases, J lost 0 bases, and 16 bases lay in between. The CDR3 region has the DNA TGCGCCAGCAATCCGGACGGAACGAGCTCCTACGAGCAGTACTTC. Its protein product is CASNPDGTSSYEQYF.

This clonotype was detected only a few times. In DNA form, the CDR3 reads TGCGCCAGCAGCGCACCCGACAGGGGAGACTATGGCTACACCTTC. It codes for CASSAPDRGDYGYTF. The J gene is TRBJ1-2, the V gene TRBV5-1, with TRBD1 identical over 8 bases. V lost 4 bases, J lost 3 bases, and 8 bases stayed unmatched. Germline V gives CDR1 SGHRS, CDR2 YFSETQ. This CDR3 contains 15 residues.

The chain recombines TRBV5-6 with TRBJ2-3, with D possibly called TRBD1 or TRBD2 (5 bases each). Trimming cost V 4 bases and J 3 bases, with 15 bases left between them. From germline, CDR1 is SGHDT and CDR2 YYEEEE. The CDR3 contains 15 residues. The CDR3 DNA follows: TGTGCCAGCAGCACGGACATCTGGGGGACAGATACGCAGTATTTT. Its translation is CASSTDIWGTDTQYF.